Following are 17 T cell receptor beta chains from one sample sequenced in a study of shared clonotypes between healthy human individuals. Profiling relied on immunoSEQ multiplex PCR, and the TCRdb table lists in-frame clones only, not all of them. The data hold 500,000 to 650,000 clones, with around 78% observed a single time. Sequencing was carried out using PBMCs. The source of these receptors is a woman aged 40 to 50 in good health. Some clones in this sample may be carry-over from other donors' samples.

The gene calls are TRBV7-9 and TRBJ2-3; 10 positions match TRBD1. This CDR3 is 17 amino acids long. V shed 1 base and J 3 bases; nucleotides not matched to a gene: 7. Germline CDR1 is SEHNR and CDR2 is FQNEAQ (reference sequence). CDR3 sequence (DNA): TGTGCCAGCAGCTTAGGTTCGGGACAGGGGTTAACAGATACGCAGTATTTT. Amino acid sequence: CASSLGSGQGLTDTQYF.

This clone is labeled medium-sized. In the same sample, other DNA sequences code for this CDR3. This chain connects TRBV7-9 to TRBJ1-1; D gene unclear. The V end was cut by 1 base, the J end by 0 bases, with 3 bases between. The length of the CDR3 is 13 residues. CDR1 SEHNR and CDR2 FQNEAQ come from the germline V gene (reference sequence). The CDR3 is CASSLDMNTEAFF. CDR3 sequence (DNA): TGTGCCAGCAGCTTAGACATGAACACTGAAGCTTTCTTT.

CDR3 region: CASSGSGQTQYF. The CDR3 nucleotides are TGTGCCAGCAGCGGGAGCGGTCAGACCCAGTACTTC. The rearrangement joins TRBV7-9 to TRBJ2-5, with D tentatively TRBD2 (5 bases). Germline CDR1 reads SEHNR; CDR2 reads FQNEAQ (reference sequence). The ends were cut back, 5 bases at V and 6 bases at J, with 10 bases in the middle. The CDR3 length is 12 residues.

The table lists this clone with a few counts. This chain connects TRBV9 to TRBJ2-1; 9 nucleotides line up with TRBD2. This CDR3 is built from 16 residues. CDR1 is SGDLS and CDR2 is YYNGEE in the germline V gene. Losses at the gene ends were 0 bases for V and 3 bases for J; bases not matched to a gene: 4. For the CDR3, the DNA is TGTGCCAGCAGCGTAGGGTTGCGGGAGGGCTACAATGAGCAGTTCTTC. Encoded protein: CASSVGLREGYNEQFF.

This chain connects TRBV6-1 to TRBJ2-7; D possibly corresponds to TRBD1 (5 bases). The CDR3 extends over 16 amino acids. In germline, CDR1 is MNHNS, CDR2 SASEGT. Trimming pared 4 bases from V and 2 bases from J, leaving 18 bases between. The CDR3 reads CASSASDIRLPYEQYF. The CDR3, as DNA: TGTGCCAGCAGTGCCTCGGACATCCGCCTCCCCTACGAGCAGTACTTC.

The genes are TRBV7-2 and TRBJ2-5, with 8 bases that match TRBD2. The length of the CDR3 is 15 residues. V shed 1 base and J 5 bases; nucleotides not matched to a gene: 6. Germline V CDR1 and CDR2: SGHTA, FQGNSA. The chain's CDR3 is CASSLVSGVTETQYF. CDR3 nucleotides: TGTGCCAGCAGCTTAGTTAGCGGGGTTACCGAGACCCAGTACTTC.

The chain has TRBV5-1 and TRBJ2-3, with D uncertain. The CDR3 consists of 14 residues. The germline V and J ends were trimmed by 2 bases and 1 base, with 8 bases remaining between them. CDR1 and CDR2 from the germline V gene are SGHRS and YFSETQ. CDR3 amino acids: CASSFSDGTDTQYF. The CDR3 region has the DNA TGCGCCAGCAGCTTTTCCGATGGCACAGATACGCAGTATTTT.

This clone was observed a few times. The rearrangement joins TRBV11-2 to TRBJ1-1; D not resolved. Looked up from germline, CDR1 is SGHAT and CDR2 is FQNNGV. V lost 5 bases and J 11 bases, leaving 12 bases between the germline ends. The CDR3 loop spans 11 amino acids. Here the CDR3 reads CASSPLYGAFF. CDR3 nucleotide sequence: TGTGCCAGCAGCCCCCTCTACGGGGCTTTCTTT.

This clone was seen a single time. This chain connects TRBV7-8 to TRBJ2-1, with 9 nucleotides matching TRBD2. CDR1 and CDR2 from the germline V gene are SGHVS and FQNEAQ. V was pared by 6 bases and J by 0 bases, with 6 bases of the junction left unmatched. The CDR3 totals 16 residues. The CDR3 sequence is CASRVGGLASYNEQFF. The CDR3 DNA reads TGTGCCAGCAGAGTGGGGGGACTAGCCTCCTACAATGAGCAGTTCTTC.

The chain recombines TRBV30 with TRBJ2-7, with D perhaps TRBD1 (5 bases). The CDR3 spans 13 residues. Deletions cut 5 bases from V and 3 bases from J, with 14 bases between. The germline CDR1 and CDR2 sequences are GTSNPN and SVGIG (reference sequence). The CDR3 here is CAWEDSHVYEQYF. The CDR3 DNA reads as TGTGCCTGGGAAGACAGTCACGTCTACGAGCAGTACTTC.

The genes are TRBV7-2 and TRBJ2-2, with TRBD1 identical over 8 bases. V trimming: 3 bases; J trimming: 4 bases; junction bases outside the gene matches: 7. The CDR3 is made up of 16 amino acids. Looked up from germline, CDR1 is SGHTA and CDR2 is FQGNSA. Here the CDR3 reads CASSFGTGLGTGELFF. The CDR3 nucleotides are TGTGCCAGCAGCTTTGGGACAGGCCTAGGCACCGGGGAGCTGTTTTTT.

The genes are TRBV14 and TRBJ1-2; tentative D call: TRBD1 (6 bases). Germline V gives CDR1 SGHDN, CDR2 FVKESK. Trimming removed 1 base at V and 6 bases at J, with 12 bases between. This CDR3 region has 14 residues. CDR3 loop: CASSQAPGVDGYTF. CDR3 sequence (DNA): TGTGCCAGCAGCCAAGCCCCAGGGGTGGATGGCTACACCTTC.

This clone is categorized as medium-sized. Other DNA sequences within the sample encode an identical CDR3. The chain links TRBV2 to TRBJ2-5; D remains ambiguous. The CDR3 is 14 amino acids. V was shortened by 7 bases and J by 5 bases, with 17 bases between the two germline ends. Germline-derived CDR1 and CDR2 are SNHLY and FYNNEI. CDR3 sequence (DNA): TGTGCCAGCATGGGCCCCCCCCGCGCGGAGACCCAGTACTTC. Protein: CASMGPPRAETQYF.

This clone was seen just once. As DNA, the CDR3 is TGCAGCGCTGACCCTAGCGGCACAGATACGCAGTATTTT. Translating gives CSADPSGTDTQYF. V gene TRBV29-1 combines with J gene TRBJ2-3; the D gene is possibly TRBD2 (6 bases). The CDR3 runs 13 residues. V lost 7 bases and J 1 base, leaving 12 bases between the germline ends. Per the germline V gene, CDR1 is SQVTM and CDR2 is ANQGSEA.

Only one count was recorded for this clone. The chain employs TRBV5-1 and TRBJ2-3, with 8 bases matching TRBD2. CDR3 length: 16 amino acids. Germline V CDR1 and CDR2: SGHRS, YFSETQ. V gave up 1 base and J gave up 0 bases; unmatched junction bases: 4. In DNA, the CDR3 is TGCGCCAGCAGCTTGCCTAGCGGGTCTAGCACAGATACGCAGTATTTT. It codes for CASSLPSGSSTDTQYF.

The chain is built from TRBV4-1 and TRBJ2-7; 7 nucleotides align to TRBD1. CDR3 length: 18 amino acids. V lost 1 base to trimming and J lost 0 bases; unmatched junction nucleotides: 12. Germline V lookup: CDR1 MGHRA, CDR2 YSYEKL. For the CDR3, the DNA is TGCGCCAGCAGCCAAGCCCCTTCCGGACAGGACTTCTCCTACGAGCAGTACTTC. Protein: CASSQAPSGQDFSYEQYF.

The gene calls are TRBV5-1 and TRBJ2-1; D gene uncertain. Germline V gives CDR1 SGHRS, CDR2 YFSETQ. V dropped 1 base and J dropped 5 bases, with 7 bases sitting between them. The CDR3 runs to 13 residues. For the CDR3, the DNA is TGCGCCAGCAGCTTGCAGGAGAACAATGAGCAGTTCTTC. It specifies CASSLQENNEQFF. Together with reference TRBV5-1 and TRBJ2-1, the CDR3 gives the full variable domain: KAGVTQTPRYLIKTRGQQVTLSCSPISGHRSVSWYQQTPGQGLQFLFEYFSETQRNKGNFPGRFSGRQFSNSRSEMNVSTLELGDSALYLCASSLQENNEQFFGPGTRLTVL.